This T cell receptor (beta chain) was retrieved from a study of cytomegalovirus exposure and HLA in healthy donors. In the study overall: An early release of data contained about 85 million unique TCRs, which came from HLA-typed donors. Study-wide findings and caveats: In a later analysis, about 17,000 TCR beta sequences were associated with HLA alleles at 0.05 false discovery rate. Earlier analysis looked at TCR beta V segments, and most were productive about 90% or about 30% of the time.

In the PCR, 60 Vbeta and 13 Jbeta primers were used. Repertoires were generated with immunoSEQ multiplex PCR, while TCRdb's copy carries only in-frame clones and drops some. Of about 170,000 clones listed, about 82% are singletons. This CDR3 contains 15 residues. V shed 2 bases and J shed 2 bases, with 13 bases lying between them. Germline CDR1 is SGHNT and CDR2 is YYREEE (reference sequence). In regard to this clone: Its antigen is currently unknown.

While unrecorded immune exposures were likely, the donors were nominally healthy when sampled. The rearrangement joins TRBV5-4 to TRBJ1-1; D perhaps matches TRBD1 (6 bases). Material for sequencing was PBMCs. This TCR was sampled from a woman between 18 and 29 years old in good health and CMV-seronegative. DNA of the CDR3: TGTGCCAGCAGCTTCAGGACAGTTGGCAACACTGAAGCTTTCTTT. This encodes CASSFRTVGNTEAFF.